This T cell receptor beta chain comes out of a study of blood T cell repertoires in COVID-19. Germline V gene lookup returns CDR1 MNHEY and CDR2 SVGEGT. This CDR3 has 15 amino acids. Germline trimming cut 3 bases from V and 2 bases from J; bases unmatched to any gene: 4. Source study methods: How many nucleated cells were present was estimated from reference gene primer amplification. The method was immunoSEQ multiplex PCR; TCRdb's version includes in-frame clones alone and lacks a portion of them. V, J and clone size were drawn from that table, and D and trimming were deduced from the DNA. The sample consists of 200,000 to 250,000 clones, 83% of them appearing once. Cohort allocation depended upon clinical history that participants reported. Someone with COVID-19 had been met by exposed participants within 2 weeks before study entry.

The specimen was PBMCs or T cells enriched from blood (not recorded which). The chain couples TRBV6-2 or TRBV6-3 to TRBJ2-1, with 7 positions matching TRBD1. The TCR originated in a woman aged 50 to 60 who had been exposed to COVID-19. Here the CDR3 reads CASSYGQGAYNEQFF. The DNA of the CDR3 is TGTGCCAGCAGTTATGGGCAGGGGGCCTACAATGAGCAGTTCTTC.